A selection of T cell receptor beta chains follows, all from one sample in a study of T cell changes during pregnancy in multiple sclerosis. The table came from immunoSEQ multiplex PCR; TCRdb's copy has only in-frame clones and leaves some out. The sample yields about 120,000 clones, roughly 92% seen once. Sequencing used peripheral blood, obtained before pregnancy. All receptors come from a female donor with multiple sclerosis, enrolled in a pregnancy study. The conserved cysteine and the conserved F or W are not part of the CDR3 here. The D gene is left open where the match is weak.

v_gene: TRBV29-1; j_gene: TRBJ1-4; d_gene: .; CDR3aa: SVQTQGGEKLF
v_gene: TRBV19; j_gene: TRBJ1-4; d_gene: .; CDR3aa: ASSIDRREKLF
v_gene: TRBV11-2; j_gene: TRBJ2-7; d_gene: TRBD2; CDR3aa: ASSPEAGGEQY
v_gene: TRBV2; j_gene: TRBJ2-5; d_gene: .; CDR3aa: ASRGLPWGETQY
v_gene: TRBV18; j_gene: TRBJ1-1; d_gene: TRBD1; CDR3aa: ASSPSVGTGATEAF
v_gene: TRBV5-1; j_gene: TRBJ2-1; d_gene: .; CDR3aa: ASSALSGDEQF
v_gene: TRBV12-2; j_gene: TRBJ1-1; d_gene: .; CDR3aa: ASRFWTGGWKNTEAF
v_gene: TRBV12-5; j_gene: TRBJ2-1; d_gene: TRBD2; CDR3aa: ASGHSTSGSYNEQF
v_gene: TRBV9; j_gene: TRBJ2-2; d_gene: TRBD2; CDR3aa: ASSVVAGRNTGELF
v_gene: TRBV11-2; j_gene: TRBJ2-7; d_gene: .; CDR3aa: ASSLTSGEPNEQY
v_gene: TRBV10-1; j_gene: TRBJ2-1; d_gene: .; CDR3aa: ASSDFVEGEQF
v_gene: TRBV5-4; j_gene: TRBJ1-5; d_gene: TRBD1; CDR3aa: ASSRDRDQPQH
v_gene: TRBV5-6; j_gene: TRBJ1-1; d_gene: .; CDR3aa: ASSPRGGRKSTEAF
v_gene: TRBV19; j_gene: TRBJ1-5; d_gene: .; CDR3aa: ASSIDPGGGYQPQH
v_gene: TRBV19; j_gene: TRBJ2-1; d_gene: TRBD1; CDR3aa: ASSPWTGEYNEQF
v_gene: TRBV11-2; j_gene: TRBJ2-5; d_gene: TRBD1; CDR3aa: ASSRGPQETQY
v_gene: TRBV29-1; j_gene: TRBJ1-2; d_gene: .; CDR3aa: SVDRVDGYT
v_gene: TRBV4-2; j_gene: TRBJ2-3; d_gene: TRBD2; CDR3aa: ASSQEARGVQTDTQY
v_gene: TRBV11-2; j_gene: TRBJ2-1; d_gene: .; CDR3aa: ASSLSARDFGGEQF
v_gene: TRBV2; j_gene: TRBJ2-1; d_gene: TRBD2; CDR3aa: ASSATTSGRNEQF
v_gene: TRBV9; j_gene: TRBJ2-3; d_gene: .; CDR3aa: ASSSPTSLKGLY
v_gene: TRBV4-1; j_gene: TRBJ2-5; d_gene: .; CDR3aa: ASSPRDTPRETQY
v_gene: TRBV27; j_gene: TRBJ2-2; d_gene: .; CDR3aa: ASSLFGANTGELF
v_gene: TRBV30; j_gene: TRBJ2-6; d_gene: TRBD1; CDR3aa: AWSVLIHAPPGQGSGANVLT
v_gene: TRBV19; j_gene: TRBJ1-6; d_gene: .; CDR3aa: ASSARTANSPLH
v_gene: TRBV19; j_gene: TRBJ1-6; d_gene: .; CDR3aa: ASNEGLNSPLH
v_gene: TRBV28; j_gene: TRBJ1-1; d_gene: TRBD1; CDR3aa: ASGWGQFNTEAF
v_gene: TRBV5-4; j_gene: TRBJ2-7; d_gene: TRBD1; CDR3aa: ASSFTGAHEQY
v_gene: TRBV19; j_gene: TRBJ2-1; d_gene: .; CDR3aa: ASSMPTGLYNEQF
v_gene: TRBV5-1; j_gene: TRBJ2-7; d_gene: TRBD2; CDR3aa: ASSLGLAGGPYEQY
v_gene: TRBV9; j_gene: TRBJ1-6; d_gene: .; CDR3aa: ASSPTPGDSPLH
v_gene: TRBV27; j_gene: TRBJ1-2; d_gene: TRBD1; CDR3aa: ASSLSGQGYGYT
v_gene: TRBV5-1; j_gene: TRBJ1-4; d_gene: .; CDR3aa: ASSLGQGREKLF
v_gene: TRBV6-5; j_gene: TRBJ1-2; d_gene: TRBD1; CDR3aa: ASVGGGGRYGYT